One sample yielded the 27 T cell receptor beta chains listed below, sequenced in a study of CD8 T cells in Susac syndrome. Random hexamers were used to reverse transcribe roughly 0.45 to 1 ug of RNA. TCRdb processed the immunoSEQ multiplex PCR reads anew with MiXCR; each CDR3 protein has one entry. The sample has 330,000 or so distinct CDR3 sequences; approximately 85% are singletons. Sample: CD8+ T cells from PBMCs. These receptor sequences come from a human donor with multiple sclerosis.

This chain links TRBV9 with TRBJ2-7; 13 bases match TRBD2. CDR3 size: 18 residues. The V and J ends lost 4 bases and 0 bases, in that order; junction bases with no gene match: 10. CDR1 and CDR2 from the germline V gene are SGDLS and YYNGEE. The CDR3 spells CASSLRLAGGGPSYEQYF. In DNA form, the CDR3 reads TGTGCCAGCAGCTTACGACTAGCGGGAGGAGGTCCCTCCTACGAGCAGTACTTC.

The CDR3 bases are TGTGCCAGCAGCCAAGAAGGTGGTATGGGCGGGCCCTACAATGAGCAGTTCTTC. It yields the protein CASSQEGGMGGPYNEQFF. The V call is TRBV3-1, the J call TRBJ2-1, with D perhaps TRBD2 (5 bases). The CDR3 runs 18 residues. The V end lost 0 bases, the J end lost 2 bases, and 17 bases lay between the germline ends. The germline CDR1 and CDR2 sequences are LGHDT and YNNKEL (reference sequence).

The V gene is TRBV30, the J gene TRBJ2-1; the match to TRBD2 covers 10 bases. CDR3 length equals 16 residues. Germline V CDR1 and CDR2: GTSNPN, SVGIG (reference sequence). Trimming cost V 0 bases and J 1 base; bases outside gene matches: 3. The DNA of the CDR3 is TGTGCCTGGAGTGTAGAGGGACTAGCGTCCTACAATGAGCAGTTCTTC. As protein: CAWSVEGLASYNEQFF.

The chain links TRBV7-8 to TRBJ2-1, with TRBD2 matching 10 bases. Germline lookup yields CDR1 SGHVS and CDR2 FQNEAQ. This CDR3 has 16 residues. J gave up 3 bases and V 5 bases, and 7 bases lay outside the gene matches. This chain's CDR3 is CASSQKAGGYYNEQFF. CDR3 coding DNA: TGTGCCAGCAGCCAAAAAGCGGGAGGGTACTACAATGAGCAGTTCTTC.

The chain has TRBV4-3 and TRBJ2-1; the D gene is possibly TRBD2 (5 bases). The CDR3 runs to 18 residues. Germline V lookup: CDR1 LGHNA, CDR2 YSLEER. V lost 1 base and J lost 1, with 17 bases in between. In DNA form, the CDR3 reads TGCGCCAGCAGCCAAGTTATTCGGGGATCGCGATCCTACAATGAGCAGTTCTTC. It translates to CASSQVIRGSRSYNEQFF.

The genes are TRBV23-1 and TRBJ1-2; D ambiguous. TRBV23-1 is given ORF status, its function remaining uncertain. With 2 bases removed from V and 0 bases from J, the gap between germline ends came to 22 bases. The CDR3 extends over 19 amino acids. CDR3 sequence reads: CASSQKSLELVKANYGYTF. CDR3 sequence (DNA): TGCGCCAGCAGTCAAAAATCCCTCGAATTAGTAAAAGCTAACTATGGCTACACCTTC.

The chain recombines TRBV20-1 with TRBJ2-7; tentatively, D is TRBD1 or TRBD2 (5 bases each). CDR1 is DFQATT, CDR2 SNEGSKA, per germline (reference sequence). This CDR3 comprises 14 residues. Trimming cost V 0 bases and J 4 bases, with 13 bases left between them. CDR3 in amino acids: CSARDRDGEYEQYF. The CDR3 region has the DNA TGCAGTGCTAGAGATCGGGACGGGGAGTACGAGCAGTACTTC.

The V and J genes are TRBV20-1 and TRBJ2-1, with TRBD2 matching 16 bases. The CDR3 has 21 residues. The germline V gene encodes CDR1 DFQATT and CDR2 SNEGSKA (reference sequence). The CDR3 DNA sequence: TGCAGCAAAGACGTTTTACCGGGACTAGCGGGAGGGCCTCAGACTTACAATGAGCAGTTCTTC. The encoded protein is CSKDVLPGLAGGPQTYNEQFF.

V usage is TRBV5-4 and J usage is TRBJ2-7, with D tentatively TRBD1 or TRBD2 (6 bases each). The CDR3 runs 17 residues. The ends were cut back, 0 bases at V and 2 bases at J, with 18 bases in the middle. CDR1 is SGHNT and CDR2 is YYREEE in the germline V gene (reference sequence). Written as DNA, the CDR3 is TGTGCCAGCAGCTTGGGTATTCGAGGGGGGCCCACCTACGAGCAGTACTTC. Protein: CASSLGIRGGPTYEQYF.

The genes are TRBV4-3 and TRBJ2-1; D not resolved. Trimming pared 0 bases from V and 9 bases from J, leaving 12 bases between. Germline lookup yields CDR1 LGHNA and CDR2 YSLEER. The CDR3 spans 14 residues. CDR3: CASSQDVVGGEQFF. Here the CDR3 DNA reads TGCGCCAGCAGCCAAGATGTGGTAGGTGGTGAGCAGTTCTTC.

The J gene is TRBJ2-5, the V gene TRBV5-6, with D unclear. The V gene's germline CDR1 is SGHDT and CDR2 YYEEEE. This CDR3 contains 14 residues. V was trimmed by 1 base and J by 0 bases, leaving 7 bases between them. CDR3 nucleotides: TGTGCCAGCAGCTTGATAGACGACCAAGAGACCCAGTACTTC. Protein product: CASSLIDDQETQYF.

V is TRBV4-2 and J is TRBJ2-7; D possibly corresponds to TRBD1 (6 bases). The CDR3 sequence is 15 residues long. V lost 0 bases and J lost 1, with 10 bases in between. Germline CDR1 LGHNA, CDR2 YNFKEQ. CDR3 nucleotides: TGTGCCAGCAGCCAAGAAGACAGGCCGTCCTACGAGCAGTACTTC. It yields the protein CASSQEDRPSYEQYF.

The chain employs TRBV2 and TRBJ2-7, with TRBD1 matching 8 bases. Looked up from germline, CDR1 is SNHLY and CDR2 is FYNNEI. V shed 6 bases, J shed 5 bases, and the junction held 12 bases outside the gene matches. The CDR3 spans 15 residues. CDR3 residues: CASRRPGRGLNEQYF. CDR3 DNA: TGTGCCAGCAGACGGCCGGGCAGGGGGCTGAACGAGCAGTACTTC.

DNA of the CDR3: TGTGCCAGCAGCTTAGCGACCACAGGGGATCTGAACACCGGGGAGCTGTTTTTT. It encodes CASSLATTGDLNTGELFF. V gene TRBV7-7 combines with J gene TRBJ2-2, with 7 bases fitting TRBD1. CDR1 and CDR2 from the germline V gene are SSHAT and FNYEAQ (reference sequence). The CDR3 consists of 18 residues. Trimming at V came to 0 bases and at J to 1 base, leaving 8 bases not matched to a gene.

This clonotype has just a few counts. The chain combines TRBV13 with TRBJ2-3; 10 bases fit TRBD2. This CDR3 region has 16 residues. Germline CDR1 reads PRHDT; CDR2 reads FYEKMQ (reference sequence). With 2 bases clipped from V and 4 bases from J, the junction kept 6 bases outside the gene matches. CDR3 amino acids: CASSLNPAGGPDTQYF. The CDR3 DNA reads TGTGCCAGCAGCTTAAATCCAGCGGGGGGGCCAGATACGCAGTATTTT.

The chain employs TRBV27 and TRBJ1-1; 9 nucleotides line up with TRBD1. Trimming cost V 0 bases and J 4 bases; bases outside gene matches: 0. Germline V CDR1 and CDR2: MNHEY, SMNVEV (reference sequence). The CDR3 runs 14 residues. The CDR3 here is CASSLSTGGTEAFF. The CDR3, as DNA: TGTGCCAGCAGTTTATCGACAGGGGGCACTGAAGCTTTCTTT.

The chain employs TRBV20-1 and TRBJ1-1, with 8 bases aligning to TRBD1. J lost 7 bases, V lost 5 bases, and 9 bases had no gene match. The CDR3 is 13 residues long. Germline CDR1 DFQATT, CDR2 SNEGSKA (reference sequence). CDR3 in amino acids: CSADRPGQVEAFF. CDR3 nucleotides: TGCAGTGCTGACCGACCGGGACAGGTTGAAGCTTTCTTT.

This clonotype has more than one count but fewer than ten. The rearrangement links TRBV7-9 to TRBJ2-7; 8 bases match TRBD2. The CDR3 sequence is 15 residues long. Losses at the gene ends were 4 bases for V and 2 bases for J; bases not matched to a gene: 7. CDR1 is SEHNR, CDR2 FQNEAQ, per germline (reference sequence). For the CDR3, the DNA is TGTGCCAGCAGCTCCTTAGCGGGACCCGCCTACGAGCAGTACTTC. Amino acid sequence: CASSSLAGPAYEQYF.

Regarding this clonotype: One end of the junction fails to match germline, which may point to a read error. DNA of the CDR3: TGTGCTAGCAGCTCCCTTGTGGGACCGAACACCGGGGAGCTGTTTTTT. Translated: CASSSLVGPNTGELFF. The chain employs TRBV7-7 and TRBJ2-2, with D tentatively TRBD1 or TRBD2 (5 bases each). Germline V gene lookup returns CDR1 SSHAT and CDR2 FNYEAQ (reference sequence). This CDR3 is built from 16 residues. Full variable domain (rest looked up from reference TRBV7-7 and TRBJ2-2): GAGVSQSPRYKVTKRGQDVTLRCDPISSHATLYWYQQALGQGPEFLTYFNYEAQPDKSGLPSDRFSAERPEGSISTLTIQRTEQRDSAMYRCASSSLVGPNTGELFFGEGSRLTVL.

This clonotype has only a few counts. CDR3 loop: CASSSVGQETQYF. The CDR3 nucleotides are TGTGCCAGCAGTTCCGTGGGGCAAGAGACCCAGTACTTC. The rearrangement uses TRBV6-2 or TRBV6-3 and TRBJ2-5; D remains ambiguous. The V end was cut by 4 bases, the J end by 2 bases, with 8 bases between. CDR3 length: 13 residues. Germline V gene data show CDR1 as MNHEY and CDR2 as SVGEGT.

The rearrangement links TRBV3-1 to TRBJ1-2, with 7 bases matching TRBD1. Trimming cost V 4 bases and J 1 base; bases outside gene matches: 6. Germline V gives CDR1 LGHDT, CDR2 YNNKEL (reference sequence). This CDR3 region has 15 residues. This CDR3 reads CASSPQGGGNYGYTF. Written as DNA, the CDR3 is TGTGCCAGCAGCCCCCAGGGGGGGGGTAACTATGGCTACACCTTC. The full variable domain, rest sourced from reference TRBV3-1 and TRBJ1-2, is DTAVSQTPKYLVTQMGNDKSIKCEQNLGHDTMYWYKQDSKKFLKIMFSYNNKELIINETVPNRFSPKSPDKAHLNLHINSLELGDSAVYFCASSPQGGGNYGYTFGSGTRLTVV.

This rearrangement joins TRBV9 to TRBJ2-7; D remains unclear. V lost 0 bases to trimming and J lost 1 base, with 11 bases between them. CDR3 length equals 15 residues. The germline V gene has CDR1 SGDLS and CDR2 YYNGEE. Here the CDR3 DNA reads TGTGCCAGCAGCGTAGGTAGTTCCATTTCCTACGAGCAGTACTTC. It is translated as CASSVGSSISYEQYF.

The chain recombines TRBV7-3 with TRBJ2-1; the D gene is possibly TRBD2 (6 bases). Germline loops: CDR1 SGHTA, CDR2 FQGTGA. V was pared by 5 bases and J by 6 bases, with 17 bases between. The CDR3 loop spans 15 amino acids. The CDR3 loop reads CASSPWGLGGNEQFF. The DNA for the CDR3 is TGTGCCAGCAGCCCCTGGGGACTGGGGGGCAATGAGCAGTTCTTC.

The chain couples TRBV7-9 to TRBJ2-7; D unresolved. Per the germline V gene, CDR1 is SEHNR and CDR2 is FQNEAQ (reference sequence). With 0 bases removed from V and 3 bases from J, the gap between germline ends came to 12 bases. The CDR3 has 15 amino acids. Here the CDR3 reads CASSLAALGNYEQYF. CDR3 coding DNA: TGTGCCAGCAGCTTAGCGGCCCTTGGTAACTACGAGCAGTACTTC. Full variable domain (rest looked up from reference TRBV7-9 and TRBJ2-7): DTGVSQNPRHKITKRGQNVTFRCDPISEHNRLYWYRQTLGQGPEFLTYFQNEAQLEKSRLLSDRFSAERPKGSFSTLEIQRTEQGDSAMYLCASSLAALGNYEQYFGPGTRLTVT.

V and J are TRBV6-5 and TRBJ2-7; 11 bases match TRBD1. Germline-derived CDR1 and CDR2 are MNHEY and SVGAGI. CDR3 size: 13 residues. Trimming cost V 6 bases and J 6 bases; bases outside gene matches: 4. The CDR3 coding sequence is TGTGCCAGCAGGGGACAGGGGGTAGGCGAGCAGTACTTC. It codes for CASRGQGVGEQYF.

The CDR3 reads CASSSLTTEGEKLFF. The CDR3 coding sequence is TGTGCCAGCAGTTCTCTTACCACAGAGGGTGAAAAACTGTTTTTT. The chain carries TRBV7-9 and TRBJ1-4; unclear D gene. CDR3 length: 15 residues. Germline V CDR1 and CDR2: SEHNR, FQNEAQ (reference sequence). Trimming stripped 6 bases from V and 7 bases from J, with 18 bases between.

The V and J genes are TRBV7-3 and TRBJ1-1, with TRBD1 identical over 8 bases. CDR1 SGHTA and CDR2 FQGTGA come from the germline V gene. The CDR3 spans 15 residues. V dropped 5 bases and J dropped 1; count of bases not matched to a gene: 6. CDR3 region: CASSPLGTGNTEAFF. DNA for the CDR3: TGTGCCAGCAGCCCACTCGGGACAGGGAACACTGAAGCTTTCTTT.